Sequencing of this T cell receptor (beta chain) was carried out in a study of blood T cell repertoires in COVID-19. TCRdb's table, derived via immunoSEQ multiplex PCR, lists solely in-frame clones and lacks some. The sample includes 150,000 to 200,000 clones, roughly nine tenths of them seen just once. Trimming left V 6 bases short and J 4 bases short, with 10 bases between. The CDR3 covers 13 residues. This chain uses TRBV12-3 or TRBV12-4 with TRBJ1-5; tentative D call: TRBD1 (5 bases). The receptor's source is a man in his 60s with active or convalescent COVID-19. The sequenced sample was peripheral blood. CDR3 bases: TGTGCCAGCAGCCTTAGACAGAATCAGCCCCAGCATTTT. Its protein product is CASSLRQNQPQHF.